The 21 T cell receptor beta chains below come from one sample, sequenced in a study of blood T cell repertoires in COVID-19 (dated by TCRdb to about 2020). The library relied on the immunoSEQ multiplex PCR assay. As stored in TCRdb, this immuneACCESS dataset retains in-frame rearrangements with V and J assigned. A fraction of the clones does not appear; measured against another copy, unresolved V genes explain less than half of the discrepancy, and the remainder lacks a known reason. The sample table lists about 190,000 clones, approximately 79% of them with a count of one. The leading ten clones occupy about an eighth of the sample. The sequenced sample consisted of peripheral blood. These receptors all stem from a woman aged 45-60 years with acute or convalescent COVID-19.

V usage is TRBV11-2 and J usage is TRBJ1-3; perhaps TRBD1 as D (5 bases). The V and J ends lost 1 base and 0 bases respectively, with 10 bases between them. The CDR3 covers 16 residues. Germline CDR1 is SGHAT and CDR2 is FQNNGV. CDR3: CASSLGTYISGNTIYF. The CDR3 coding sequence is TGTGCCAGCAGCTTAGGGACATATATCTCTGGAAACACCATATATTTT.

J is TRBJ1-6 and V is TRBV5-1, with 8 bases identical to TRBD1. Germline CDR1 SGHRS, CDR2 YFSETQ. This CDR3 contains 14 residues. V gave up 2 bases and J gave up 7 bases; unmatched junction bases: 2. For the CDR3, the DNA is TGCGCCAGCAGCTTATGGACAGGGAATTCACCCCTCCACTTT. The encoded protein is CASSLWTGNSPLHF.

The V and J genes are TRBV27 and TRBJ2-3; TRBD2 aligns across 11 bases. Per germline, CDR1 MNHEY and CDR2 SMNVEV (reference sequence). Trimming took 2 bases from V and 4 from J; bases not matched to a gene: 8. The CDR3 contains 17 residues. The CDR3 region is CASSLGVAGGQSDTQYF. In DNA form, the CDR3 reads TGTGCCAGCAGTTTAGGTGTAGCGGGAGGGCAATCAGATACGCAGTATTTT.

This clone was recorded only once. The genes are TRBV19 and TRBJ2-6; TRBD1 matches at 10 bases. The CDR3 is 16 residues long. V was clipped by 5 bases and J by 4 bases; unmatched bases: 5. Germline assignment: CDR1 LNHDA and CDR2 SQIVND (reference sequence). CDR3 nucleotides: TGTGCCAGTAGTTTGACAGGGGGCTCGGGGGCCAACGTCCTGACTTTC. Its protein product is CASSLTGGSGANVLTF.

The chain recombines TRBV15 with TRBJ2-7; tentatively, D is TRBD2 (5 bases). V lost 1 base and J lost 5, with 18 bases in between. CDR1 and CDR2 (germline): LNHNV, YYDKDF (reference sequence). The CDR3 covers 16 residues. The CDR3 loop reads CATSRAGQPGYHEQYF. CDR3 bases: TGTGCCACCAGCAGAGCTGGGCAACCGGGATACCACGAGCAGTACTTC. Full variable domain (outside the CDR3, taken from reference TRBV15 and TRBJ2-7): DAMVIQNPRYQVTQFGKPVTLSCSQTLNHNVMYWYQQKSSQAPKLLFHYYDKDFNNEADTPDNFQSRRPNTSFCFLDIRSPGLGDTAMYLCATSRAGQPGYHEQYFGPGTRLTVT.

This chain connects TRBV6-2 or TRBV6-3 to TRBJ2-7, with a weak D call TRBD2 (6 bases). Germline V lookup: CDR1 MNHEY, CDR2 SVGEGT. V was clipped by 4 bases and J by 8 bases, with 9 bases between them. This CDR3 comprises 11 residues. CDR3 loop: CASSFAGKQYF. CDR3 nucleotide sequence: TGTGCCAGCAGTTTCGCGGGGAAGCAGTACTTC.

V is TRBV30 and J is TRBJ1-6; 9 bases line up with TRBD1. Germline V lookup: CDR1 GTSNPN, CDR2 SVGIG (reference sequence). The CDR3 loop spans 15 amino acids. Trimming took 0 bases from V and 8 from J; bases not matched to a gene: 5. CDR3 sequence (DNA): TGTGCCTGGAGTGTTTGGACAGGGGAACATTCACCCCTCCACTTT. It yields the protein CAWSVWTGEHSPLHF.

V gene TRBV18 combines with J gene TRBJ1-2, with a tentative D call TRBD1 (6 bases). Trimming removed 3 bases at V and 4 bases at J, with 15 bases between. Germline loops: CDR1 KGHSH, CDR2 LQKENI. The CDR3 spans 15 residues. This CDR3 reads CASSPDRGSPYGYTF. The CDR3 DNA reads as TGTGCCAGCTCACCGGACAGAGGGAGTCCCTATGGCTACACCTTC.

The rearrangement joins TRBV14 to TRBJ2-1; TRBD2 aligns across 11 bases. The CDR3 has 16 residues. The trim removed 5 bases at V and 6 bases at J, leaving 9 bases unmatched. The germline V gene encodes CDR1 SGHDN and CDR2 FVKESK. The CDR3 DNA reads TGTGCCAGCAGCTCAAGACTAGCGGGGATGGGCAATGAGCAGTTCTTC. It is translated as CASSSRLAGMGNEQFF.

The chain has TRBV5-4 and TRBJ2-1, with D possibly being TRBD1 (5 bases). The germline V gene encodes CDR1 SGHNT and CDR2 YYREEE (reference sequence). The V end lost 4 bases, the J end lost 5 bases, and 13 bases lay between the germline ends. The CDR3 has 14 residues. In nucleotides, the CDR3 is TGTGCCAGCAGCCAGGGATTTTTTAACAATGAGCAGTTCTTC. This sequence encodes CASSQGFFNNEQFF.

This clone was detected only once. The V call is TRBV6-1, the J call TRBJ1-4; 10 positions agree with TRBD1. The CDR3 length is 16 residues. V was clipped by 4 bases and J by 8 bases; unmatched bases: 10. CDR1 MNHNS and CDR2 SASEGT come from the germline V gene. The CDR3 DNA sequence: TGTGCCAGCAGTGGGAAACCGGGACAGGGGTTCGAAAAACTGTTTTTT. Encoded protein: CASSGKPGQGFEKLFF.

The rearrangement links TRBV3-1 (or the pseudogene TRBV3-2) to TRBJ1-6, with TRBD1 matching over 10 bases. V shed 1 base, J shed 9 bases, and the junction held 9 bases outside the gene matches. The CDR3 runs to 17 residues. Germline assignment: CDR1 LGHDT and CDR2 YNNKEL (reference sequence). CDR3 loop: CASSQGPRDRGGSPLHF. CDR3 in DNA: TGTGCCAGCAGCCAAGGTCCCCGGGACAGGGGAGGTTCACCCCTCCACTTT.

Here the CDR3 reads CASSLGSGTRGYEQFF. The CDR3 nucleotides read TGTGCCAGCAGCTTAGGGTCCGGGACTAGGGGGTATGAGCAGTTCTTC. This chain uses TRBV13 with TRBJ2-1, with 8 bases that match TRBD2. Per germline, CDR1 PRHDT and CDR2 FYEKMQ (reference sequence). The CDR3 has 16 residues. After removal of 0 bases from V and 8 bases from J, the junction contained 9 bases not matched to a gene.

V and J are TRBV7-2 and TRBJ1-2; D is perhaps TRBD1 (5 bases). The germline V gene encodes CDR1 SGHTA and CDR2 FQGNSA. Trimming took 0 bases from V and 2 from J, leaving 7 bases between them. This CDR3 region has 14 residues. CDR3 sequence: CASSLAAGNYGYTF. DNA for the CDR3: TGTGCCAGCAGCTTAGCGGCAGGGAACTATGGCTACACCTTC.

The V call is TRBV15, the J call TRBJ2-7; 7 nucleotides line up with TRBD1. The CDR3 has 17 amino acids. The trim removed 2 bases at V and 3 bases at J, leaving 13 bases unmatched. Germline CDR1 LNHNV, CDR2 YYDKDF (reference sequence). In nucleotides, the CDR3 is TGTGCCACCAGCAGAATCAATACCGGGACAGTCTTCTACGAGCAGTACTTC. Its translation: CATSRINTGTVFYEQYF. Full variable domain (missing parts from reference TRBV15 and TRBJ2-7): DAMVIQNPRYQVTQFGKPVTLSCSQTLNHNVMYWYQQKSSQAPKLLFHYYDKDFNNEADTPDNFQSRRPNTSFCFLDIRSPGLGDTAMYLCATSRINTGTVFYEQYFGPGTRLTVT.

CDR3 amino acids: CASSPDGISGKLFF. The CDR3 DNA is TGTGCCAGCAGCCCGGACGGGATATCGGGCAAACTGTTTTTT. This sequence joins TRBV7-2 and TRBJ1-4; no reliable D call. V lost 5 bases and J lost 11, with 18 bases in between. The CDR3 loop spans 14 amino acids. Per the germline V gene, CDR1 is SGHTA and CDR2 is FQGNSA.

The chain joins TRBV6-5 to TRBJ2-3; the D is unclear. The V and J ends lost 6 bases and 4 bases respectively, with 5 bases between them. The CDR3 consists of 11 residues. Germline V gene lookup returns CDR1 MNHEY and CDR2 SVGAGI. Written as DNA, the CDR3 is TGTGCCAGCAGGGGCGCAGATACGCAGTATTTT. This gives the protein CASRGADTQYF.

This chain connects TRBV7-6 to TRBJ2-1; 7 nucleotides match TRBD2. The germline V gene encodes CDR1 SGHVS and CDR2 FNYEAQ. The V gene end was trimmed by 5 bases and the J gene end by 8 bases; junction bases not matched to a gene: 9. This CDR3 is built from 14 residues. CDR3 in amino acids: CASSPRTRWDEQFF. In DNA form, the CDR3 reads TGTGCCAGCAGCCCACGGACTAGGTGGGATGAGCAGTTCTTC.

This clone was observed a few times. The J gene is TRBJ1-1, the V gene TRBV19; 8 bases match TRBD1. Germline values: CDR1 LNHDA, CDR2 SQIVND (reference sequence). CDR3 length equals 14 residues. The trim removed 5 bases at V and 8 bases at J, leaving 10 bases unmatched. The CDR3 DNA sequence: TGTGCCAGTAGTCCGGACAGGGATAAGGGCGAAGCTTTCTTT. It encodes CASSPDRDKGEAFF.

The chain couples TRBV29-1 to TRBJ2-1, with TRBD2 matching over 15 bases. J was trimmed by 10 bases and V by 2 bases; bases with no gene match: 9. Per the germline V gene, CDR1 is SQVTM and CDR2 is ANQGSEA. This CDR3 contains 16 residues. The CDR3 protein is CSVEPWTSGRAVEQFF. DNA of the CDR3: TGCAGCGTTGAACCCTGGACTAGCGGGAGGGCCGTCGAGCAGTTCTTC.

The rearrangement links TRBV11-2 to TRBJ1-1, with 9 bases identical to TRBD1. Germline V gene lookup returns CDR1 SGHAT and CDR2 FQNNGV. Trimming removed 4 bases from V and 6 bases from J; junction bases left unmatched: 9. This CDR3 has 15 residues. CDR3 sequence reads: CASSYRYRGRAEAFF. The CDR3 DNA reads TGTGCCAGCAGCTACCGTTACAGGGGGCGAGCTGAAGCTTTCTTT.